The following is a TCR beta chain sequence with its context. Living in 24 US areas, the participants were between about 18 and 100 years of age. Germline V gene data show CDR1 as KGHSH and CDR2 as LQKENI. The CDR3 consists of 14 residues. Trimming took 6 bases from V and 4 from J, leaving 15 bases between them. The source of the sample is a study of blood T cell repertoires in COVID-19. Study-level information: Collection of acute and convalescent COVID-19 samples took place in the United States, Italy and Spain. Sources were T cells, B-cell-depleted T cells, or PBMCs; the material itself was cDNA or gDNA.

Libraries were prepared by immunoSEQ multiplex PCR; TCRdb keeps only in-frame clonotypes and omits some of them. The table shows about 280,000 clones, with around 83% occurring only once. The sample was PBMCs or T cells enriched from blood (not recorded which). This receptor was obtained from a man aged 40-49 years who had been exposed to COVID-19. V usage is TRBV18 and J usage is TRBJ1-1; D gene uncertain. The CDR3 DNA is TGTGCCAGCTCCCATGACCAAGCGCGCACTGAAGCTTTCTTT. Protein: CASSHDQARTEAFF.